The 8 T cell receptor beta chains below all came from one sample that was sequenced in a study of blood T cell repertoires in COVID-19. This table comes from immunoSEQ multiplex PCR, and its TCRdb copy is limited to in-frame clones, with some not included. The sample includes fewer than 200,000 clones, about 79% of them seen just once. Sequencing was performed on PBMCs or T cells enriched from blood (not recorded which). These receptors were collected from a middle-aged man who had recovered from COVID-19.

The V gene is TRBV2, the J gene TRBJ1-1, with 11 bases matching TRBD1. The CDR3 is made up of 16 amino acids. Trimming took 8 bases from V and 0 from J; bases not matched to a gene: 8. Germline V gene sequence: CDR1 SNHLY, CDR2 FYNNEI. CDR3 residues: CASERRTGGLNTEAFF. The CDR3 DNA sequence: TGTGCCAGCGAGAGGAGGACAGGGGGCTTGAACACTGAAGCTTTCTTT. The full variable domain, completed using reference TRBV2 and TRBJ1-1, is EPEVTQTPSHQVTQMGQEVILRCVPISNHLYFYWYRQILGQKVEFLVSFYNNEISEKSEIFDDQFSVERPDGSNFTLKIRSTKLEDSAMYFCASERRTGGLNTEAFFGQGTRLTVV.

The chain has TRBV11-1 and TRBJ1-4; tentative D call: TRBD1 (6 bases). Germline CDR1 SGHAT, CDR2 FQDESV (reference sequence). With 1 base removed from V and 3 bases from J, the gap between germline ends came to 9 bases. The CDR3 spans 15 residues. The CDR3 DNA reads TGTGCCAGCAGCTTAGGACAGGCGCCTAATGAAAAACTGTTTTTT. Amino acid sequence: CASSLGQAPNEKLFF. The full variable domain, in which reference TRBV11-1 and TRBJ1-4 provide the parts outside the CDR3, is EAEVAQSPRYKITEKSQAVAFWCDPISGHATLYWYRQILGQGPELLVQFQDESVVDDSQLPKDRFSAERLKGVDSTLKIQPAELGDSAMYLCASSLGQAPNEKLFFGSGTQLSVL.

V gene TRBV7-9 combines with J gene TRBJ2-2, with D hard to call. This CDR3 has 16 residues. The V gene lost 6 bases and the J gene lost 0 bases, with 14 bases spanning the gap. From germline, CDR1 is SEHNR and CDR2 FQNEAQ (reference sequence). The CDR3 DNA follows: TGTGCCAGCAGTCCAAATCCGACACCGAACACCGGGGAGCTGTTTTTT. Its protein is CASSPNPTPNTGELFF.

The sample holds one count of this clone. The rearrangement links TRBV19 to TRBJ2-1; D not certain. The CDR3 contains 13 residues. Trimming stripped 5 bases from V and 3 bases from J, with 8 bases between. Germline CDR1 LNHDA, CDR2 SQIVND (reference sequence). Here the CDR3 reads CASSFGHYNEQFF. The CDR3 DNA reads TGTGCCAGTAGTTTCGGTCACTACAATGAGCAGTTCTTC. Full variable domain (outside the CDR3, taken from reference TRBV19 and TRBJ2-1): DGGITQSPKYLFRKEGQNVTLSCEQNLNHDAMYWYRQDPGQGLRLIYYSQIVNDFQKGDIAEGYSVSREKKESFPLTVTSAQKNPTAFYLCASSFGHYNEQFFGPGTRLTVL.

This clone turned up a few times. The CDR3 DNA is TGTGCCACTCGGTATAGCAATCAGCCCCAGCATTTT. Translating it yields CATRYSNQPQHF. The J gene is TRBJ1-5, the V gene TRBV28, with D hard to call. The CDR3 covers 12 residues. CDR1 and CDR2 from the germline V gene are MDHEN and SYDVKM. Trimming stripped 10 bases from V and 0 bases from J, with 7 bases between.

The rearrangement uses TRBV3-1 (or the pseudogene TRBV3-2) and TRBJ1-2, with 10 bases identical to TRBD1. The germline V gene encodes CDR1 LGHDT and CDR2 YNNKEL (reference sequence). The length of the CDR3 is 16 residues. V dropped 4 bases and J dropped 4; count of bases not matched to a gene: 9. The CDR3 bases are TGTGCCAGCAGCCCACGGGACAGGGGATCCTCCTATGGCTACACCTTC. Translating it yields CASSPRDRGSSYGYTF.

This chain connects TRBV28 to TRBJ1-1; tentatively, D is TRBD1 (6 bases). V shed 2 bases and J shed 0 bases, with 13 bases lying between them. Per the germline V gene, CDR1 is MDHEN and CDR2 is SYDVKM. The CDR3 runs 16 residues. The CDR3 DNA sequence: TGTGCCAGCAGTTTAGGGGGCAGGGGAATGAACACTGAAGCTTTCTTT. Its translation: CASSLGGRGMNTEAFF. The variable domain in full, completed from reference TRBV28 and TRBJ1-1, reads DVKVTQSSRYLVKRTGEKVFLECVQDMDHENMFWYRQDPGLGLRLIYFSYDVKMKEKGDIPEGYSVSREKKERFSLILESASTNQTSMYLCASSLGGRGMNTEAFFGQGTRLTVV.

The chain couples TRBV5-1 to TRBJ2-5, with a weak D call TRBD2 (7 bases). The germline CDR1 and CDR2 sequences are SGHRS and YFSETQ. The CDR3 extends over 16 amino acids. The V and J ends lost 4 bases and 2 bases respectively, with 18 bases between them. Here the CDR3 reads CASSLGPGGSQETQYF. CDR3 DNA sequence: TGCGCCAGCAGCCTTGGACCGGGGGGCTCACAAGAGACCCAGTACTTC. Drawing the rest from reference TRBV5-1 and TRBJ2-5, the complete variable domain is KAGVTQTPRYLIKTRGQQVTLSCSPISGHRSVSWYQQTPGQGLQFLFEYFSETQRNKGNFPGRFSGRQFSNSRSEMNVSTLELGDSALYLCASSLGPGGSQETQYFGPGTRLLVL.